This record covers a single T cell receptor beta chain. Its antigen is not identified. The data stem from a study of cytomegalovirus exposure and HLA in healthy donors. Study summary: Of approximately 400 genotyped donors, roughly 80% clustered with self-reported Caucasian donors. Study-wide points: Rarity held for most TCR sequences, but there were some public TCRs that occurred in many donors. Relative to equally common others, HLA-associated TCR beta chains showed greater clonal expansion in a later analysis. Associated with cytomegalovirus, according to the listing, were fewer than 200 TCR beta chains.

The PCR employed 60 Vbeta primers together with 13 Jbeta primers. Clones were read by immunoSEQ multiplex PCR, and TCRdb kept only the in-frame ones, dropping some. This sample yields roughly 220,000 clones, of which roughly 80% are seen a single time; 2.5% to 3% belongs to the top ten. After removal of 8 bases from V and 5 bases from J, the junction contained 5 bases not matched to a gene. CDR1 is SNHLY, CDR2 FYNNEI, per germline. The length of the CDR3 is 12 residues. This chain links TRBV2 with TRBJ2-7, with TRBD1 identical over 8 bases. The sequence derives from a man aged 25 to 40 in good health and CMV-seronegative. Sequencing was performed on PBMCs. This CDR3 is CASVNRGDEQYF. Here the CDR3 DNA reads TGTGCCAGCGTAAACAGGGGGGACGAGCAGTACTTC.